This note documents a single TCR beta chain sequence. The sample originates from a study of blood T cell repertoires in COVID-19. Produced via immunoSEQ multiplex PCR; TCRdb's table is partial and in-frame only. Among some 120,000 clones listed, around nine tenths were seen once. This CDR3 has 14 residues. Germline V gene sequence: CDR1 KGHSH, CDR2 LQKENI. With V trimmed by 2 bases and J by 4 bases, 0 bases remained unmatched. The sequenced material came from peripheral blood. The gene calls are TRBV18 and TRBJ2-5; 11 bases fit TRBD1. The sequence was obtained from a middle-aged man with acute or convalescent COVID-19. In DNA, the CDR3 is TGTGCCAGCTCACCAGGGACAGGGGGAGAGACCCAGTACTTC. It is translated as CASSPGTGGETQYF.